This T cell receptor beta chain was identified during a study of CD8+CD57+ T cells in acquired aplastic anemia. Study overall: Sorting CD4+ and CD8+ cells gave DNA averaging approximately 2.9 ug.

This clonotype was counted many times. Trimming shortened V by 5 bases and J by 6 bases, and 14 bases separated the two germline ends. The CDR3 spans 13 residues. Germline V gene data show CDR1 as DFQATT and CDR2 as SNEGSKA (reference sequence). It was genomic DNA that served as the template for profiling TCR beta VDJ and CDR3. Each CDR3 protein gets one entry after TCRdb re-called the reads with MiXCR. The data contain fewer than 150,000 distinct CDR3 sequences, 48% of them singletons. Sequenced input: sorted CD4+, CD8+, or CD8+CD57+ T cells (not recorded which) from PBMCs. This clonotype was sampled from a human donor in good health, serving as a control. This chain uses TRBV20-1 with TRBJ2-1, with a tentative D call TRBD1 (5 bases). The CDR3 protein is CSARGGAINEQFF. The CDR3 DNA is TGCAGTGCTCGTGGTGGGGCGATCAATGAGCAGTTCTTC.